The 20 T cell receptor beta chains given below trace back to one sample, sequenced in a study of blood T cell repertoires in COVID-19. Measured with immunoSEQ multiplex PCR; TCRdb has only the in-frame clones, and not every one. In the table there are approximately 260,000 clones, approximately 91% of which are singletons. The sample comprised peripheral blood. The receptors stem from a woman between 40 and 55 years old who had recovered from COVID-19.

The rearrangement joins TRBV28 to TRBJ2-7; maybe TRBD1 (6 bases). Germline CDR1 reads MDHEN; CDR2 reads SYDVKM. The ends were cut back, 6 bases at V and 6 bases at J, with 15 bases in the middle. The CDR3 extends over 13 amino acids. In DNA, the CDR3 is TGTGCCAGCAGATTTCGACAGGTATTCGAGCAGTACTTC. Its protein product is CASRFRQVFEQYF.

CDR3 coding DNA: TGTGCCAGCATGACGACTAGCGGGAAGGTAAAAGAGACCCAGTACTTC. It encodes CASMTTSGKVKETQYF. This sequence joins TRBV3-1 (or the pseudogene TRBV3-2) and TRBJ2-5, with 11 positions matching TRBD2. The CDR3 contains 16 residues. V trimming: 7 bases; J trimming: 3 bases; junction bases outside the gene matches: 10. Germline V gene lookup returns CDR1 LGHDT and CDR2 YNNKEL (reference sequence).

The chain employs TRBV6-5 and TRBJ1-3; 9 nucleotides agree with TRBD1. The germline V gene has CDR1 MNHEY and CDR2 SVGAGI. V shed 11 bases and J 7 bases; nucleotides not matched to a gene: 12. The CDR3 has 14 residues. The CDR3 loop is CAGRTGDFWNTIYF. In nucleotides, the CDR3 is TGTGCCGGTCGGACAGGGGATTTTTGGAACACCATATATTTT.

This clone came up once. CDR3 bases: TGTGCCAGTAGTACCGGGACAGGACTACGCTCTGGAAACACCATATATTTT. Translating gives CASSTGTGLRSGNTIYF. The chain combines TRBV19 with TRBJ1-3, with TRBD1 identical over 8 bases. This CDR3 contains 17 residues. Germline trimming cut 4 bases from V and 0 bases from J; bases unmatched to any gene: 8. Germline values: CDR1 LNHDA, CDR2 SQIVND (reference sequence).

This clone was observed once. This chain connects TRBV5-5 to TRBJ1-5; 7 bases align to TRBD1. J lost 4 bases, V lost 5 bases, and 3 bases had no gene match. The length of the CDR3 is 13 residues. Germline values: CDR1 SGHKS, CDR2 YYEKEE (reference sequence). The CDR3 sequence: CASSSTGNQPQHF. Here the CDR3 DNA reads TGTGCCAGCAGTTCGACAGGGAATCAGCCCCAGCATTTT.

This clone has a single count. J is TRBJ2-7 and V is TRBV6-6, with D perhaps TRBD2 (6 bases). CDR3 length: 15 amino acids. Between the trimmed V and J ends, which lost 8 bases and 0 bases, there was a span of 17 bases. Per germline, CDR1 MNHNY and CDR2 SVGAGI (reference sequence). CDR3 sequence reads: CASRPTRGNSYEQYF. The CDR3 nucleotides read TGTGCCAGCCGACCGACTAGGGGAAACTCCTACGAGCAGTACTTC.

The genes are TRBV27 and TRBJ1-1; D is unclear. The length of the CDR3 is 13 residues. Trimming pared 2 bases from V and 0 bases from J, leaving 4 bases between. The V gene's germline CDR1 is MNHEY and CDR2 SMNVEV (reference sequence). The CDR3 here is CASSLQVNTEAFF. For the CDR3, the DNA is TGTGCCAGCAGTTTACAGGTGAACACTGAAGCTTTCTTT.

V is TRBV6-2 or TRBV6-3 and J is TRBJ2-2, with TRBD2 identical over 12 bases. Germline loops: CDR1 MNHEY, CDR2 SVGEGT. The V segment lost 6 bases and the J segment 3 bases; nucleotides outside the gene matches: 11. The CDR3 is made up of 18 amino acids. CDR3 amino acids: CASSLLTSGSIDTGELFF. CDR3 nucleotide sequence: TGTGCCAGCAGCCTACTGACTAGCGGGAGTATTGACACCGGGGAGCTGTTTTTT.

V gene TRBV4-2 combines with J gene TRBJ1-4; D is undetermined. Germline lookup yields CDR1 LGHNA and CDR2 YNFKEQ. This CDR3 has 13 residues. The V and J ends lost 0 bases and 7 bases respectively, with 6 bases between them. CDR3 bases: TGTGCCAGCAGCCAAGATCGAGGTGAAAAACTGTTTTTT. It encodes CASSQDRGEKLFF.

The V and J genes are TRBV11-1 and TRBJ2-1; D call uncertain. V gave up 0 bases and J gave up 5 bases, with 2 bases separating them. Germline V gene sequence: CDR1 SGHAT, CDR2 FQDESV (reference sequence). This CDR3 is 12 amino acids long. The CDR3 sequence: CASSLADNEQFF. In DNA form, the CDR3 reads TGTGCCAGCAGCTTAGCCGACAATGAGCAGTTCTTC.

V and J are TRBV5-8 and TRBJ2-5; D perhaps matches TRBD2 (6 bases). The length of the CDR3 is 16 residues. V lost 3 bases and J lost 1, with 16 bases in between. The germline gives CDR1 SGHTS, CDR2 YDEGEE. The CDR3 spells CASSSRRGRIQETQYF. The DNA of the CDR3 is TGTGCCAGCAGCTCCCGGCGGGGAAGGATCCAAGAGACCCAGTACTTC. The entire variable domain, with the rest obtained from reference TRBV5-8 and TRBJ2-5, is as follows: EAGVTQSPTHLIKTRGQQATLRCSPISGHTSVYWYQQALGLGLQFLLWYDEGEERNRGNFPPRFSGRQFPNYSSELNVNALELEDSALYLCASSSRRGRIQETQYFGPGTRLLVL.

The CDR3 here is CASSLTGNTIYF. In DNA form, the CDR3 reads TGTGCCAGCAGTCTAACTGGAAACACCATATATTTT. The rearrangement links TRBV12-3 or TRBV12-4 to TRBJ1-3; D remains unclear. Trimming shortened V by 5 bases and J by 2 bases, and 4 bases separated the two germline ends. The CDR3 extends over 12 amino acids.

The CDR3: CATSDSRGPDTQYF. Here the CDR3 DNA reads TGTGCCACCAGTGATTCCAGGGGCCCAGATACGCAGTATTTT. The chain uses TRBV24-1 and TRBJ2-3, with TRBD1 as a possible D gene (6 bases). Germline V gives CDR1 KGHDR, CDR2 SFDVKD. V was shortened by 2 bases and J by 4 bases, with 9 bases between the two germline ends. The CDR3 is made up of 14 amino acids.

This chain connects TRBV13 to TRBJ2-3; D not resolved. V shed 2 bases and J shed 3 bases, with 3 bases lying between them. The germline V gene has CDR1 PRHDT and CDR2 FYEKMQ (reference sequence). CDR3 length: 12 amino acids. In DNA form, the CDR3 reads TGTGCCAGCAGCTTAACTACAGATACGCAGTATTTT. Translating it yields CASSLTTDTQYF.

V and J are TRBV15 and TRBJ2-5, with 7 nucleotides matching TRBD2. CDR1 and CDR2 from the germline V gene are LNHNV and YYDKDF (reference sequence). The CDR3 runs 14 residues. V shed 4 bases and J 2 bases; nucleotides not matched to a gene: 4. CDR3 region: CATSILGGQETQYF. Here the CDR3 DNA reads TGTGCCACCAGCATCCTCGGGGGGCAAGAGACCCAGTACTTC.

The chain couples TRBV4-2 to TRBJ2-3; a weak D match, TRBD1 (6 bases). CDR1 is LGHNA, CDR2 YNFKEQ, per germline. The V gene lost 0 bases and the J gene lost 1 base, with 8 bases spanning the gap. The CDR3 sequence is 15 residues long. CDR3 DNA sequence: TGTGCCAGCAGCCAAGATCGACAGGGCACAGATACGCAGTATTTT. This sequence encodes CASSQDRQGTDTQYF.

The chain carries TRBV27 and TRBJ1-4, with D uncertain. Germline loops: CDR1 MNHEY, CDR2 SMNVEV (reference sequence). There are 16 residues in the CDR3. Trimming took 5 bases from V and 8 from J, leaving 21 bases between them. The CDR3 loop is CASSPLLRGRAEKLFF. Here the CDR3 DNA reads TGTGCCAGCAGTCCCCTCCTAAGAGGGCGCGCGGAAAAACTGTTTTTT.

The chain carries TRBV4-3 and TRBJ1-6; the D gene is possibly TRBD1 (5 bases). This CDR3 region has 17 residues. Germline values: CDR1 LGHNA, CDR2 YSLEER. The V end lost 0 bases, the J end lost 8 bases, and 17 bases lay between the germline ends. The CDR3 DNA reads TGCGCCAGCAGCCAAGATACGTCGGGGGGAGTTTATTCACCCCTCCACTTT. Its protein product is CASSQDTSGGVYSPLHF.

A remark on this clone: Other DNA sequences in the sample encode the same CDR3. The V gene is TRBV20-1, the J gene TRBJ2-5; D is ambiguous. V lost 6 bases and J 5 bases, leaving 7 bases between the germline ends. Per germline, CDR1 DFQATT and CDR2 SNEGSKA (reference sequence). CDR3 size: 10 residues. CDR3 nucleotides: TGCAGTGCCCTAGAGGAGACCCAGTACTTC. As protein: CSALEETQYF.

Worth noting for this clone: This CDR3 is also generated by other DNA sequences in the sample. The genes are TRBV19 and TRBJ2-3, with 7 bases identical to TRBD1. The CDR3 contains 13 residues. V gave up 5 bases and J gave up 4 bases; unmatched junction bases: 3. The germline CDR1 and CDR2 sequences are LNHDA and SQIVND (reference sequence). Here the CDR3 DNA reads TGTGCCAGTAGTGCCACAGGGGCAGATACGCAGTATTTT. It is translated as CASSATGADTQYF. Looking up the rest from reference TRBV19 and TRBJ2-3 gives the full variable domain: DGGITQSPKYLFRKEGQNVTLSCEQNLNHDAMYWYRQDPGQGLRLIYYSQIVNDFQKGDIAEGYSVSREKKESFPLTVTSAQKNPTAFYLCASSATGADTQYFGPGTRLTVL.